A selection of T cell receptor beta chains follows, all from one sample in a study of T-cell reconstitution after alpha-beta-depleted transplantation in children. Using its own MiXCR run on the PCR reads, TCRdb lists one record per CDR3 protein. The sample consists of hundreds of thousands of distinct CDR3 sequences, roughly 17% of them appearing once. This specimen was PBMCs from the stem cell graft donor, taken from the stem cell graft. The receptors shown here come from a human donor who donated a stem cell graft to a child with acute myeloid leukemia. Both conserved end residues are part of each CDR3. The order of the fields is CDR3 length, V gene, D gene, CDR3 protein. The D gene is left open where the match is weak.

length: 11; V: TRBV9; D: .; CDR3: CASGPSYEQYF
length: 14; V: TRBV6-2/TRBV6-3; D: TRBD1; CDR3: CASSIDRATDTQYF
length: 14; V: TRBV29-1; D: TRBD1; CDR3: CSVEDRSGGKTQYF
length: 15; V: TRBV20-1; D: TRBD1; CDR3: CSARDPRQGDRGYTF
length: 14; V: TRBV20-1; D: .; CDR3: CSAREGDSYYEQYF
length: 13; V: TRBV28; D: .; CDR3: CATTSGANQPQHF
length: 15; V: TRBV7-8; D: .; CDR3: CASSSTGTHNNEQFF
length: 14; V: TRBV20-1; D: .; CDR3: CSARRQKINYGYTF
length: 17; V: TRBV4-3; D: .; CDR3: CASSQAPGGLRANVLTF
length: 19; V: TRBV12-3/TRBV12-4; D: TRBD2; CDR3: CTSSFGRGLTSGDRNEQFF
length: 16; V: TRBV5-6; D: .; CDR3: CASSLGLSSYNSPLHF
length: 16; V: TRBV6-1; D: .; CDR3: CASSEVIRLPDTEAFF
length: 17; V: TRBV6-1; D: .; CDR3: CASSDSPLAPSTDTQYF
length: 13; V: TRBV2; D: .; CDR3: CASSEEAGVEQYF
length: 15; V: TRBV20-1; D: .; CDR3: CSARWTDNSNQPQHF
length: 11; V: TRBV20-1; D: .; CDR3: CSASQNEKLFF
length: 15; V: TRBV20-1; D: .; CDR3: CSAKTGDNYNSPLHF
length: 12; V: TRBV18; D: .; CDR3: CASSNSTGELFF
length: 16; V: TRBV7-2; D: .; CDR3: CASSLAASGSYNEQFF
length: 14; V: TRBV29-1; D: .; CDR3: CSPFPPYGTDTQYF
length: 13; V: TRBV5-1; D: .; CDR3: CASSSSGHTEAFF
length: 14; V: TRBV20-1; D: .; CDR3: CSASPIFAYNEQFF
length: 15; V: TRBV11-2; D: TRBD1; CDR3: CASSSGDRERTEAFF
length: 14; V: TRBV9; D: .; CDR3: CASSVERDTGELFF